What follows are 27 T cell receptor beta chains derived from one specimen sequenced in a study of shared clonotypes between healthy human individuals. This table comes from immunoSEQ multiplex PCR, and its TCRdb copy is limited to in-frame clones, with some not included. This sample has millions of clones, with around nine tenths found just once. Sequences were obtained from naive CD4+ T cells sorted from blood. Subset specified: CD45RA+ positively selected. These receptors all come from a man between 18 and 35 years old in good health.

The chain uses TRBV10-1 and TRBJ1-2; D remains unclear. The germline V gene has CDR1 WNHNN and CDR2 SYGVQD (reference sequence). The CDR3 extends over 13 amino acids. V was trimmed by 4 bases and J by 0 bases, leaving 6 bases between them. The CDR3: CASSVDPNYGYTF. In nucleotides, the CDR3 is TGCGCCAGCAGTGTCGATCCTAACTATGGCTACACCTTC.

The chain joins TRBV28 to TRBJ1-2; D perhaps matches TRBD1 (5 bases). The V end lost 7 bases, the J end lost 0 bases, and 18 bases lay between the germline ends. The CDR3 length is 16 residues. Germline values: CDR1 MDHEN, CDR2 SYDVKM. The DNA of the CDR3 is TGTGCCAGCAACCTCCCGGGGACCCAAGCTAACTATGGCTACACCTTC. As protein: CASNLPGTQANYGYTF.

This chain joins TRBV2 and TRBJ1-6; D unresolved. CDR3 length: 13 amino acids. Germline CDR1 reads SNHLY; CDR2 reads FYNNEI. Deletions cut 8 bases from V and 7 bases from J, with 12 bases between. For the CDR3, the DNA is TGTGCCAGCGCACCCTATGGAAATTCACCCCTCCACTTT. Encoded protein: CASAPYGNSPLHF.

As regards this clone: This sample also contains other DNA sequences that code for the same CDR3. The V and J genes are TRBV18 and TRBJ2-7, with TRBD1 matching over 8 bases. From germline, CDR1 is KGHSH and CDR2 LQKENI. The trim removed 5 bases at V and 0 bases at J, leaving 6 bases unmatched. This CDR3 has 15 amino acids. CDR3 residues: CASSRGTGSSYEQYF. The CDR3 DNA is TGTGCCAGCTCAAGAGGGACAGGCAGCTCCTACGAGCAGTACTTC.

J is TRBJ1-4 and V is TRBV10-3; TRBD1 might be the D (5 bases). Trimming stripped 6 bases from V and 8 bases from J, with 13 bases between. CDR3 length equals 13 residues. The germline gives CDR1 ENHRY, CDR2 SYGVKD. This CDR3 is CAIRTGTEEKLFF. CDR3 nucleotides: TGTGCCATCAGGACCGGGACGGAGGAAAAACTGTTTTTT.

V usage is TRBV6-5 and J usage is TRBJ2-7; D uncertain. Germline CDR1 MNHEY, CDR2 SVGAGI. The CDR3 contains 11 residues. Trimming stripped 1 base from V and 6 bases from J, with 4 bases between. CDR3 protein: CASSYWGEQYF. The CDR3 coding sequence is TGTGCCAGCAGTTACTGGGGCGAGCAGTACTTC.

V and J are TRBV19 and TRBJ1-2; tentatively, D is TRBD1 (5 bases). The CDR3 contains 15 residues. The V gene lost 9 bases and the J gene lost 5 bases, with 22 bases spanning the gap. Germline assignment: CDR1 LNHDA and CDR2 SQIVND (reference sequence). The CDR3 DNA is TGTGCCAGCCGACCATCCGGGACTTCTGAGTATGGCTACACCTTC. This translates into CASRPSGTSEYGYTF.

As regards this clone: The sample carries other DNA sequences with the same CDR3. The chain recombines TRBV7-2 with TRBJ2-5; tentative D call: TRBD1 (5 bases). Germline V CDR1 and CDR2: SGHTA, FQGNSA. Deletions cut 1 base from V and 2 bases from J, with 8 bases between. This CDR3 is 14 amino acids long. CDR3 nucleotides: TGTGCCAGCAGCTTAGGGGGCAGTCAAGAGACCCAGTACTTC. It yields the protein CASSLGGSQETQYF.

In this sample, this clone turned up once. The gene calls are TRBV10-2 and TRBJ1-2, with D possibly being TRBD1 (5 bases). The V and J ends lost 1 base and 8 bases respectively, with 17 bases between them. This CDR3 region has 15 residues. Germline V gene data show CDR1 as WSHSY and CDR2 as SAAADI. This chain's CDR3 is CASSELQAPTGGYTF. The CDR3 DNA is TGCGCCAGCAGTGAGTTACAGGCCCCCACGGGGGGCTACACCTTC.

With respect to this clone: The sample has other DNA sequences that encode this CDR3 too. The chain carries TRBV19 and TRBJ1-5; perhaps TRBD1 as D (6 bases). Looked up from germline, CDR1 is LNHDA and CDR2 is SQIVND (reference sequence). With 4 bases removed from V and 2 bases from J, the gap between germline ends came to 9 bases. The CDR3 spans 14 residues. The CDR3 spells CASSTQGGNQPQHF. CDR3 DNA sequence: TGTGCCAGTAGTACACAGGGCGGCAATCAGCCCCAGCATTTT.

The V gene is TRBV29-1, the J gene TRBJ2-5; D perhaps matches TRBD1 (6 bases). The V gene lost 5 bases and the J gene lost 1 base, with 11 bases spanning the gap. Germline V gene sequence: CDR1 SQVTM, CDR2 ANQGSEA. The CDR3 loop spans 13 amino acids. CDR3 in DNA: TGCAGCGTTAGGACAGATCTCCAAGAGACCCAGTACTTC. Translating gives CSVRTDLQETQYF.

The rearrangement joins TRBV19 to TRBJ2-1; 7 nucleotides match TRBD2. V lost 2 bases and J lost 5; bases outside the gene matches: 6. Germline V gives CDR1 LNHDA, CDR2 SQIVND (reference sequence). The CDR3 has 15 amino acids. The CDR3 loop reads CASSIRSGNDNEQFF. The CDR3 DNA is TGTGCCAGTAGTATAAGGAGCGGGAACGACAATGAGCAGTTCTTC.

The rearrangement uses TRBV13 and TRBJ1-1; a possible D gene is TRBD1 (6 bases). CDR1 PRHDT and CDR2 FYEKMQ come from the germline V gene (reference sequence). This CDR3 region has 17 residues. V was trimmed by 7 bases and J by 3 bases, leaving 24 bases between them. Here the CDR3 reads CASKAGGHLKRDTEAFF. The CDR3 region has the DNA TGTGCCAGCAAGGCTGGGGGACATCTCAAACGGGACACTGAAGCTTTCTTT.

This clone was seen only a few times. The V gene is TRBV2, the J gene TRBJ2-7, with 8 bases identical to TRBD2. The CDR3 loop spans 14 amino acids. The germline gives CDR1 SNHLY, CDR2 FYNNEI. With V trimmed by 1 base and J by 5 bases, 4 bases remained unmatched. Here the CDR3 DNA reads TGTGCCAGCAGTGAAGACGGGGGGGCCAACGAGCAGTACTTC. Its protein product is CASSEDGGANEQYF.

The CDR3 region is CAWSRREGGEQYF. The CDR3 DNA reads as TGTGCCTGGAGTCGGCGGGAGGGAGGCGAGCAGTACTTC. The chain links TRBV30 to TRBJ2-7, with 9 bases that match TRBD2. The CDR3 is made up of 13 amino acids. Germline assignment: CDR1 GTSNPN and CDR2 SVGIG (reference sequence). J was trimmed by 6 bases and V by 2 bases; bases with no gene match: 5.

This sequence joins TRBV10-3 and TRBJ1-5; D is possibly TRBD1 (5 bases). V was trimmed by 7 bases and J by 0 bases, leaving 7 bases between them. Germline CDR1 reads ENHRY; CDR2 reads SYGVKD. The CDR3 is made up of 13 amino acids. Here the CDR3 DNA reads TGTGCCATCACGACAGCTAGCAATCAGCCCCAGCATTTT. Encoded protein: CAITTASNQPQHF.

This chain links TRBV27 with TRBJ2-7; 9 nucleotides match TRBD1. This CDR3 comprises 14 residues. CDR1 is MNHEY, CDR2 SMNVEV, per germline (reference sequence). Germline trimming cut 5 bases from V and 2 bases from J; bases unmatched to any gene: 4. DNA for the CDR3: TGTGCCAGCAGTGGACAGGGGCCACCCTACGAGCAGTACTTC. This encodes CASSGQGPPYEQYF.

On this clone: Other DNA sequences from this sample encode an identical CDR3 as well. The CDR3 coding sequence is TGTGCCAGCGGTAGGGGCAGCACAGATACGCAGTATTTT. Translating it yields CASGRGSTDTQYF. The chain is built from TRBV28 and TRBJ2-3; D may be TRBD1 (5 bases). This CDR3 has 13 residues. Deletions cut 8 bases from V and 0 bases from J, with 9 bases between. Per the germline V gene, CDR1 is MDHEN and CDR2 is SYDVKM.

The gene calls are TRBV10-3 and TRBJ1-2, with D perhaps matching TRBD1 (6 bases). Germline loops: CDR1 ENHRY, CDR2 SYGVKD. This CDR3 region has 15 residues. V was clipped by 3 bases and J by 0 bases, with 11 bases between them. CDR3 region: CAISDRTVSNYGYTF. The DNA for the CDR3 is TGTGCCATCAGTGATAGGACAGTTTCTAACTATGGCTACACCTTC.

The chain couples TRBV11-2 to TRBJ2-5, with 9 nucleotides matching TRBD1. Per germline, CDR1 SGHAT and CDR2 FQNNGV. The CDR3 is 14 amino acids. V dropped 3 bases and J dropped 5; count of bases not matched to a gene: 4. This chain's CDR3 is CASSFRDRVETQYF. The CDR3 DNA reads as TGTGCCAGCAGCTTTAGGGACAGGGTGGAGACCCAGTACTTC.

Turning to this clone: At one of its ends the junction is not consistent with the germline gene, which may arise from a read error. The rearrangement uses TRBV7-7 and TRBJ2-7, with TRBD2 matching 9 bases. Germline values: CDR1 SSHAT, CDR2 FNYEAQ (reference sequence). The CDR3 consists of 16 residues. CDR3 amino acids: CASSPHAGGNSYEQYF. The CDR3 bases are TGTGCTAGCAGCCCCCACGCGGGAGGGAACTCCTACGAGCAGTACTTC. The full variable domain, rest sourced from reference TRBV7-7 and TRBJ2-7, is GAGVSQSPRYKVTKRGQDVTLRCDPISSHATLYWYQQALGQGPEFLTYFNYEAQPDKSGLPSDRFSAERPEGSISTLTIQRTEQRDSAMYRCASSPHAGGNSYEQYFGPGTRLTVT.

A word on this clone: At one of its ends the junction is not consistent with the germline gene, which may arise from a read error. The sample holds other DNA sequences that translate to the same CDR3. The rearrangement joins TRBV5-1 to TRBJ2-5; no firm D call. Germline-derived CDR1 and CDR2 are SGHRS and YFSETQ. The CDR3 has 12 residues. CDR3 residues: CASSLALETQYF. In DNA form, the CDR3 reads TGCGCCAGCAGCTTGGCCTTAGAGACCCAATACTTC.

This chain connects TRBV25-1 to TRBJ2-3, with D possibly matching TRBD2 (5 bases). Trimming took off 4 bases at V and 11 bases at J, with 13 bases between the two ends. Germline V gene data show CDR1 as MGHDK and CDR2 as SYGVNS. The CDR3 runs 12 residues. CDR3 coding DNA: TGTGCCAGCAGTGCCGGGGATCGGGAGCAGTATTTT. It translates to CASSAGDREQYF.

The rearrangement joins TRBV9 to TRBJ1-2, with D possibly matching TRBD1 (6 bases). CDR1 SGDLS and CDR2 YYNGEE come from the germline V gene. With 0 bases removed from V and 4 bases from J, the gap between germline ends came to 13 bases. The CDR3 is 15 amino acids. The CDR3 DNA sequence: TGTGCCAGCAGCGTAGAGGGCAGGGGAGCCTATGGCTACACCTTC. Translating it yields CASSVEGRGAYGYTF.

As concerns this clone: Additional DNA sequences in this sample encode the identical CDR3. This chain uses TRBV6-5 with TRBJ1-4, with 7 bases lining up with TRBD1. Germline lookup yields CDR1 MNHEY and CDR2 SVGAGI. This CDR3 is 15 amino acids long. Losses at the gene ends were 0 bases for V and 7 bases for J; bases not matched to a gene: 5. CDR3 residues: CASSYSGQGGEKLFF. As DNA, the CDR3 is TGTGCCAGCAGTTACTCAGGGCAGGGGGGTGAAAAACTGTTTTTT.

DNA for the CDR3: TGTGCCAGCAAGGACGGTGGCGGGGAGCTGTTTTTT. It yields the protein CASKDGGGELFF. This chain connects TRBV6-5 to TRBJ2-2; D call uncertain. The CDR3 sequence is 12 residues long. CDR1 and CDR2 (germline): MNHEY, SVGAGI. V was clipped by 7 bases and J by 7 bases, with 10 bases between them.

This chain uses TRBV10-3 with TRBJ1-1, with D unclear. CDR1 and CDR2 (germline): ENHRY, SYGVKD. V was shortened by 7 bases and J by 0 bases, with 12 bases between the two germline ends. This CDR3 comprises 14 residues. Written as DNA, the CDR3 is TGTGCCATCACCGATAGAGCACTGAACACTGAAGCTTTCTTT. Its protein is CAITDRALNTEAFF.